The text below deals with one T cell receptor beta chain. Antigen specificity is unknown. One junction end does not reproduce the germline sequence, and a read error may be involved. Germline CDR1 and CDR2: MGHDK and SYGVNS. The CDR3 is 13 residues long. This sample is part of a study of shared clonotypes between healthy human individuals. Study results and limitations: Specimens sampled were limited to blood, with tissue repertoires likely differing. Between a few donors, naive CD4 clonotypes were shared at a level of roughly 5.5%.

Profiled with immunoSEQ multiplex PCR; TCRdb holds only in-frame clones, not every one. The table records millions of clones, approximately 90% of them present only once. The chain recombines TRBV25-1 with TRBJ2-7, with D possibly being TRBD1 (6 bases). The source is a man aged 18-30 years in good health. The sample taken for sequencing was naive CD4+ T cells sorted from blood. Subset described: CD45RA+ positively selected. The CDR3 region has the DNA TGTGCCAGCAGTGACGGACCGGGACACTATACCAACTTC. Translation gives CASSDGPGHYTNF.